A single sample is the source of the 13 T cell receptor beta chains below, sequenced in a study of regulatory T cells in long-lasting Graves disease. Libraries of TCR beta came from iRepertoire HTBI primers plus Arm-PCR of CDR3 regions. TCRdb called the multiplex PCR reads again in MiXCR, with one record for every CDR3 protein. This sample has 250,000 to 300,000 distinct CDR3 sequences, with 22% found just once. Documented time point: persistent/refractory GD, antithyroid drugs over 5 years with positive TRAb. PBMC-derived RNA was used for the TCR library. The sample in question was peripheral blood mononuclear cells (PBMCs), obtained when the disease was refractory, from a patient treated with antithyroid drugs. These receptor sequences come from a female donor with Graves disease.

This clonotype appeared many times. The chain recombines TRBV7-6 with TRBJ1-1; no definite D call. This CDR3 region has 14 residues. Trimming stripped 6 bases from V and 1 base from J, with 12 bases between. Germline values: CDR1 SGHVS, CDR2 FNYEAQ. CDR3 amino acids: CASSSGVSNTEAFF. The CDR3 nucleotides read TGTGCCAGCAGTAGTGGGGTATCGAACACTGAAGCTTTCTTT.

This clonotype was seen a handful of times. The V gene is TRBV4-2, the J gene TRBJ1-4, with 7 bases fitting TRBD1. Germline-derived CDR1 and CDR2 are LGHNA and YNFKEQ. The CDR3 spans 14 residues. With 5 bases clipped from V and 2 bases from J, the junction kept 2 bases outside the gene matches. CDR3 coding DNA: TGTGCCAGCAGCGCGGACAGGACTAATGAAAAACTGTTTTTT. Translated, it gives CASSADRTNEKLFF.

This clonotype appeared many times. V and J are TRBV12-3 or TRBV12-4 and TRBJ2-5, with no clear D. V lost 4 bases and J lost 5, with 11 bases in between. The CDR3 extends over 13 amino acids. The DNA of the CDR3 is TGTGCCAGCAGTTCAGCAGTGGAGGAGACCCAGTACTTC. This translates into CASSSAVEETQYF.

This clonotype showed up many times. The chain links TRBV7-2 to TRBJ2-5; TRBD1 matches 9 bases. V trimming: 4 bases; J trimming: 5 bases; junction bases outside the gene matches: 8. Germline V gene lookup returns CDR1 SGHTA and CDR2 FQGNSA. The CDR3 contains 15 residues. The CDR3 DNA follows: TGTGCCAGCAGCTCCCCGACAGGGGGAAGCGAGACCCAGTACTTC. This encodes CASSSPTGGSETQYF.

CDR3 in DNA: TGTGCCAGCAGCACAGGGAGTCAGCCCCAGCATTTT. It encodes CASSTGSQPQHF. The chain links TRBV28 to TRBJ1-5; TRBD1 is a possible D gene (6 bases). With 6 bases removed from V and 6 bases from J, the gap between germline ends came to 9 bases. Germline V gene lookup returns CDR1 MDHEN and CDR2 SYDVKM. The CDR3 consists of 12 residues.

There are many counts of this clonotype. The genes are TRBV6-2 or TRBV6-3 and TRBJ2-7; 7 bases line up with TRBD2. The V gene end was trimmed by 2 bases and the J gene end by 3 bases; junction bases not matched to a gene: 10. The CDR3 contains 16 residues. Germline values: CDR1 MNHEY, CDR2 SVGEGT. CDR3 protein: CASSYRRSGLYYEQYF. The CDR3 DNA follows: TGTGCCAGCAGTTACCGCCGTAGCGGGTTATACTACGAGCAGTACTTC.

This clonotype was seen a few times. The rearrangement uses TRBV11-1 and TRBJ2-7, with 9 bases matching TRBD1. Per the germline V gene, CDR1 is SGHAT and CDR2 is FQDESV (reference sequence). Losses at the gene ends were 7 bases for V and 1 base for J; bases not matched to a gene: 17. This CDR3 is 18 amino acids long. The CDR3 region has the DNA TGTGCCAGCAAAGGAGGGGGTGTTCCGGGACAGGGTTCCTACGAGCAGTACTTC. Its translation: CASKGGGVPGQGSYEQYF. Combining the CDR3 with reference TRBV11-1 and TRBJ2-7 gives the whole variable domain EAEVAQSPRYKITEKSQAVAFWCDPISGHATLYWYRQILGQGPELLVQFQDESVVDDSQLPKDRFSAERLKGVDSTLKIQPAELGDSAMYLCASKGGGVPGQGSYEQYFGPGTRLTVT.

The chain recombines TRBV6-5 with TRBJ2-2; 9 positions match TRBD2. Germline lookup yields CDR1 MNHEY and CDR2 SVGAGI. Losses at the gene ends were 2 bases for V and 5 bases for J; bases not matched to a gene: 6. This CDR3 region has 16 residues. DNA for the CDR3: TGTGCCAGCAGTTACCGGCGGGAGGGGCCGACCGGGGAGCTGTTTTTT. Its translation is CASSYRREGPTGELFF.

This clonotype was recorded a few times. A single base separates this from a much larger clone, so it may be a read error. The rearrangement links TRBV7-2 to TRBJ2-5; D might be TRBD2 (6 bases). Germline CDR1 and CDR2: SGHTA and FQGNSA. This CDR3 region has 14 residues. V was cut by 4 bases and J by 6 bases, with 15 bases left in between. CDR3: CASSSANGGQTQYF. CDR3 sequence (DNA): TGTGCCAGCAGCTCAGCAAACGGAGGGCAGACCCAGTACTTC.

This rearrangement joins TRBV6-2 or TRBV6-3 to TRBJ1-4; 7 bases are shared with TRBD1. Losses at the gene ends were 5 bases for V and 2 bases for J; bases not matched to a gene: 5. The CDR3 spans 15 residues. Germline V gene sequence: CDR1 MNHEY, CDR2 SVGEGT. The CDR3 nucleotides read TGTGCCAGCAGTGAAGCGACAGGGACTAATGAAAAACTGTTTTTT. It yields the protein CASSEATGTNEKLFF.

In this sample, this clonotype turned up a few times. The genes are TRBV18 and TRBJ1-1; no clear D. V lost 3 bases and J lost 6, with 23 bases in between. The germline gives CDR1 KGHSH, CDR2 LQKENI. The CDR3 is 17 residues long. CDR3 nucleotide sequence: TGTGCCAGCTCACCTTCGGGCGGCGTGGAGGCCCGGTCTGAAGCTTTCTTT. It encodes CASSPSGGVEARSEAFF.

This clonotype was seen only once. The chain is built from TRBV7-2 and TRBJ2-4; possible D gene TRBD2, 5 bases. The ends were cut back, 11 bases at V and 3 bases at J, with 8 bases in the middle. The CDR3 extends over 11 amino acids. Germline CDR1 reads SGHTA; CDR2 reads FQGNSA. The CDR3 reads CASRDKNIQYF. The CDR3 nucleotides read TGTGCCTCCCGGGACAAAAACATTCAGTACTTC.

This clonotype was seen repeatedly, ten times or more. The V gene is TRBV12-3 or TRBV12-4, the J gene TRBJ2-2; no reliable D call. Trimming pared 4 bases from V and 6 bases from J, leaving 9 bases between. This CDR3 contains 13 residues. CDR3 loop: CASSSSASGELFF. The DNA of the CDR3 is TGTGCCAGCAGTTCGTCGGCCTCCGGGGAGCTGTTTTTT.